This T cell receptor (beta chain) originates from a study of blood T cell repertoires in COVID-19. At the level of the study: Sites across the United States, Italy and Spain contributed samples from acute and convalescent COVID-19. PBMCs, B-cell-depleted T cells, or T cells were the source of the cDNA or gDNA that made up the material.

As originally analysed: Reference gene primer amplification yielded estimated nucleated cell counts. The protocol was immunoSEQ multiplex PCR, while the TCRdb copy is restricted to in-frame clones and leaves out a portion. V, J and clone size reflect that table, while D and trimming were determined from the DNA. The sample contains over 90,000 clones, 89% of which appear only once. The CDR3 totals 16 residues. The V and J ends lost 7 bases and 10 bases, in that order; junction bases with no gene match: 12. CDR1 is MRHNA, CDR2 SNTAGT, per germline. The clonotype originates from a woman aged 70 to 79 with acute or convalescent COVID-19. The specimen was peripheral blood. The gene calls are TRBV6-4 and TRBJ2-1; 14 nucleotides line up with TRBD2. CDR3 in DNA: TGTGCCAGCACCCCCGAGGGACTAGCGGGAGCTAGGGAGCAGTTCTTC. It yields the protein CASTPEGLAGAREQFF.